The 22 T cell receptor beta chains presented below share a single source sample, sequenced in a study of molecular identifiers for immune sequencing clone quantification. Each CDR3 protein is one row after TCRdb ran MiXCR on the PCR reads. The table has 600,000 to 650,000 distinct CDR3 sequences, 15% to 20% seen once; the top ten hold approximately 0.9%. What was sequenced was naive CD8+ T cells from blood, with Jurkat cell RNA spiked in. Subset described: FACS-sorted CD8+CD4-CCR7+CD45RA+ naive T cells. The origin of the receptors is a human donor in good health. Some libraries in this study had Jurkat cell RNA spiked in.

This clonotype was found many times. The genes are TRBV4-3 and TRBJ2-7; 11 bases match TRBD1. Unmatched junction bases numbered 4, after V lost 3 bases and J lost 3 bases. CDR1 and CDR2 (germline): LGHNA, YSLEER. The CDR3 extends over 15 amino acids. CDR3 residues: CASSQPGQGVYEQYF. The CDR3 DNA follows: TGCGCCAGCAGCCAGCCGGGACAGGGGGTCTACGAGCAGTACTTC.

This clonotype was observed a handful of times. The V gene is TRBV19, the J gene TRBJ2-7; no clear D. Trimming stripped 4 bases from V and 6 bases from J, with 13 bases between. This CDR3 comprises 13 residues. Per the germline V gene, CDR1 is LNHDA and CDR2 is SQIVND (reference sequence). The CDR3 loop reads CASSNSQFLEQYF. The CDR3 DNA reads as TGTGCCAGTAGTAATTCGCAGTTTCTCGAGCAGTACTTC.

This clonotype was detected ten times or more. The rearrangement uses TRBV27 and TRBJ2-5; D possibly corresponds to TRBD2 (6 bases). Germline V gene sequence: CDR1 MNHEY, CDR2 SMNVEV (reference sequence). V was shortened by 0 bases and J by 1 base, with 21 bases between the two germline ends. There are 19 residues in the CDR3. The CDR3 coding sequence is TGTGCCAGCAGTTTATCGGGGTATTTGTTACTTAGCGGCCAAGAGACCCAGTACTTC. Translation gives CASSLSGYLLLSGQETQYF.

Comment on this clonotype: A much bigger clone sits one base away, suggesting this may be a read error. This chain connects TRBV7-9 to TRBJ2-6; D is possibly TRBD2 (6 bases). CDR3 length: 15 amino acids. Germline V gene lookup returns CDR1 SEHNR and CDR2 FQNEAQ (reference sequence). The CDR3 region is CASSTRDSGANVPTF. The CDR3 coding sequence is TGTGCCAGCAGCACTAGGGACTCTGGGGCCAACGTCCCGACTTTC. The complete variable domain, with remaining parts taken from reference TRBV7-9 and TRBJ2-6, reads DTGVSQNPRHKITKRGQNVTFRCDPISEHNRLYWYRQTLGQGPEFLTYFQNEAQLEKSRLLSDRFSAERPKGSFSTLEIQRTEQGDSAMYLCASSTRDSGANVPTFGAGSRLTVL.

Many counts were recorded for this clonotype. This chain uses TRBV7-2 with TRBJ2-7; D is unclear. Germline V gene sequence: CDR1 SGHTA, CDR2 FQGNSA. CDR3 size: 11 residues. V lost 8 bases and J 7 bases, leaving 12 bases between the germline ends. The CDR3 spells CASGWGLEQYF. The CDR3 bases are TGTGCCAGCGGCTGGGGTCTTGAGCAGTACTTC. The whole variable domain, remainder taken from reference TRBV7-2 and TRBJ2-7, is GAGVSQSPSNKVTEKGKDVELRCDPISGHTALYWYRQSLGQGLEFLIYFQGNSAPDKSGLPSDRFSAERTGGSVSTLTIQRTQQEDSAVYLCASGWGLEQYFGPGTRLTVT.

This clonotype showed up many times. V and J are TRBV4-3 and TRBJ1-3, with D possibly matching TRBD1 (5 bases). V lost 2 bases and J 1 base, leaving 9 bases between the germline ends. This CDR3 has 15 amino acids. From germline, CDR1 is LGHNA and CDR2 YSLEER. The CDR3 region is CASSQQRGSGNTIYF. CDR3 in DNA: TGCGCCAGCAGCCAACAGAGGGGATCTGGAAACACCATATATTTT.

Many counts were recorded for this clonotype. J is TRBJ2-3 and V is TRBV7-2, with 7 bases identical to TRBD2. This CDR3 has 17 residues. Germline lookup yields CDR1 SGHTA and CDR2 FQGNSA. V lost 3 bases to trimming and J lost 2 bases; unmatched junction nucleotides: 11. The CDR3 spells CASSFLFAGAYTDTQYF. In DNA, the CDR3 is TGTGCCAGCAGCTTTCTTTTTGCGGGAGCATACACAGATACGCAGTATTTT.

This clonotype was detected many times. This chain joins TRBV7-6 and TRBJ2-3, with D uncertain. CDR3 length equals 13 residues. In germline, CDR1 is SGHVS, CDR2 FNYEAQ. V dropped 1 base and J dropped 2 bases, with 4 bases sitting between them. The CDR3 loop is CASSLGTTDTQYF. The CDR3 DNA reads TGTGCCAGCAGCTTAGGGACCACAGATACGCAGTATTTT.

This clonotype was observed at least ten times. This chain connects TRBV6-1 to TRBJ1-1, with TRBD1 matching over 7 bases. CDR1 and CDR2 (germline): MNHNS, SASEGT. CDR3 size: 14 residues. After removal of 6 bases from V and 6 bases from J, the junction contained 10 bases not matched to a gene. The CDR3 protein is CASRPGQALPEAFF. Here the CDR3 DNA reads TGTGCCAGCAGGCCCGGACAGGCCCTCCCTGAAGCTTTCTTT.

This clonotype has at least ten counts. The chain links TRBV5-6 to TRBJ1-1; D gene ambiguous. This CDR3 is 16 amino acids long. The ends were cut back, 5 bases at V and 3 bases at J, with 20 bases in the middle. Germline V gene lookup returns CDR1 SGHDT and CDR2 YYEEEE. The DNA of the CDR3 is TGTGCCAGCAGGGGGTTGGCGGAACGGCGGGACACTGAAGCTTTCTTT. Translation gives CASRGLAERRDTEAFF. The full variable domain, its missing parts supplied by reference TRBV5-6 and TRBJ1-1, is DAGVTQSPTHLIKTRGQQVTLRCSPKSGHDTVSWYQQALGQGPQFIFQYYEEEERQRGNFPDRFSGHQFPNYSSELNVNALLLGDSALYLCASRGLAERRDTEAFFGQGTRLTVV.

V usage is TRBV19 and J usage is TRBJ2-1, with a tentative D call TRBD1 (6 bases). Germline V gives CDR1 LNHDA, CDR2 SQIVND (reference sequence). This CDR3 contains 12 residues. The V gene lost 3 bases and the J gene lost 10 bases, with 10 bases spanning the gap. The CDR3 spells CASSIGGHEQFF. DNA for the CDR3: TGTGCCAGTAGTATTGGGGGACACGAGCAGTTCTTC.

Turning to this clonotype: Compared with germline, one end of the junction differs, possibly owing to a read error. The chain uses TRBV6-5 and TRBJ1-4; D gene unclear. Germline V gene sequence: CDR1 MNHEY, CDR2 SVGAGI. This CDR3 has 15 amino acids. For the CDR3, the DNA is TGTGCCAGCAGTTACTATCCGGGGAAGGGTGAAGAACTGTTTTTT. Protein: CASSYYPGKGEELFF.

This chain connects TRBV9 to TRBJ2-7; 8 bases are a match to TRBD1. In germline, CDR1 is SGDLS, CDR2 YYNGEE. V was clipped by 4 bases and J by 3 bases; unmatched bases: 9. The CDR3 loop spans 15 amino acids. The CDR3 is CASSLTPGQVYEQYF. CDR3 DNA: TGTGCCAGCAGCTTGACCCCGGGACAGGTCTACGAGCAGTACTTC.

This clonotype was counted many times. The chain links TRBV11-2 to TRBJ2-7; TRBD2 aligns across 8 bases. In germline, CDR1 is SGHAT, CDR2 FQNNGV. This CDR3 has 15 amino acids. The V and J ends lost 5 bases and 6 bases, in that order; junction bases with no gene match: 12. The CDR3 reads CASSPRGVAGIEQYF. CDR3 DNA: TGTGCCAGCAGCCCCCGAGGGGTAGCGGGGATCGAGCAGTACTTC.

This clonotype was found a few times. The chain employs TRBV27 and TRBJ2-1; 8 nucleotides line up with TRBD1. Trimming took 0 bases from V and 6 from J; bases not matched to a gene: 4. Germline CDR1 and CDR2: MNHEY and SMNVEV (reference sequence). This CDR3 is 15 amino acids long. CDR3 loop: CASSLSWTGFNEQFF. In DNA, the CDR3 is TGTGCCAGCAGTTTATCTTGGACAGGGTTCAATGAGCAGTTCTTC.

J is TRBJ2-7 and V is TRBV19; TRBD2 agrees at 9 bases. The germline V gene has CDR1 LNHDA and CDR2 SQIVND (reference sequence). V lost 6 bases and J lost 8; bases outside the gene matches: 11. The CDR3 runs to 14 residues. CDR3 DNA sequence: TGTGCCAGTAGCCCGAGCGGGGGGTTTGGCCAGCAGTACTTC. This codes for CASSPSGGFGQQYF.

Only a few counts were recorded for this clonotype. V gene TRBV7-8 combines with J gene TRBJ2-1, with 9 bases identical to TRBD2. With V trimmed by 1 base and J by 5 bases, 12 bases remained unmatched. CDR1 is SGHVS, CDR2 FQNEAQ, per germline. The CDR3 sequence is 18 residues long. This CDR3 is CASSLVTLAGPKDNEQFF. CDR3 DNA sequence: TGTGCCAGCAGCTTAGTTACGCTAGCGGGGCCTAAAGACAATGAGCAGTTCTTC.

On this clonotype itself: Being one base from a much bigger clone, this may be a read error. The V call is TRBV5-6, the J call TRBJ1-6, with D perhaps TRBD1 (5 bases). The CDR3 is 14 residues long. CDR1 and CDR2 (germline): SGHDT, YYEEEE. In nucleotides, the CDR3 is TGTGCCTGCAGCTTGACAGTGTATAATTCACCCCTCCACTTT. Amino acid sequence: CACSLTVYNSPLHF.

CDR3 in DNA: TGCGCCAGCAGACAGGGACCCTCGGGCGACGAGCAGTACTTC. It encodes CASRQGPSGDEQYF. The rearrangement links TRBV10-2 to TRBJ2-7; possible D gene TRBD1, 6 bases. Trimming pared 6 bases from V and 5 bases from J, leaving 17 bases between. CDR3 size: 14 residues. CDR1 is WSHSY, CDR2 SAAADI, per germline.

This clonotype was detected once. A much larger clone is a single base away; this may be a read error. J is TRBJ1-1 and V is TRBV6-6; D unclear. The germline V gene encodes CDR1 MNHNY and CDR2 SVGAGI (reference sequence). There are 12 residues in the CDR3. CDR3 in amino acids: CASSYSYTDAFF. Here the CDR3 DNA reads TGTGCCAGCAGTTACTCTTACACTGATGCTTTCTTT.

The chain carries TRBV20-1 and TRBJ2-5; a possible D gene is TRBD1 (6 bases). V gave up 1 base and J gave up 0 bases, with 15 bases separating them. CDR1 and CDR2 (germline): DFQATT, SNEGSKA (reference sequence). The CDR3 has 16 amino acids. The CDR3 nucleotides read TGCAGTGCTAGAGCCCAAGGGGGTGACCACCAAGAGACCCAGTACTTC. Translated, it gives CSARAQGGDHQETQYF.

This clonotype was picked up a small number of times. The genes are TRBV5-1 and TRBJ2-7; a weak D match, TRBD1 (5 bases). This CDR3 has 14 residues. Germline assignment: CDR1 SGHRS and CDR2 YFSETQ. The V end lost 5 bases, the J end lost 3 bases, and 15 bases lay between the germline ends. In DNA form, the CDR3 reads TGCGCCAGCAGATCGGACAACTCATACTACGAGCAGTACTTC. It yields the protein CASRSDNSYYEQYF.